This T cell receptor (beta chain) appears in the sequencing data of a study of T cells in Graves' hyperthyroidism and ophthalmopathy. V shed 4 bases and J shed 9 bases, with 25 bases lying between them. CDR1 is GTSNPN and CDR2 is SVGIG in the germline V gene (reference sequence). This CDR3 comprises 16 residues. Amplified regions were TCR beta CDR3 sequences from RNA transcripts. HTBI primers were employed in a first-round RT-PCR of the TCR CDR3. In TCRdb, the multiplex PCR reads were re-called with MiXCR into one record per CDR3 protein. Here the sample spans roughly 580,000 distinct CDR3 sequences, approximately 15% being singletons. Patients were aged 18 to 65, had disease duration under 2 months, and had newly diagnosed hyperthyroidism. Drawn at first hyperthyroidism diagnosis, the blood sample preceded any ophthalmopathy symptoms. This clonotype appeared many times.

The chain is built from TRBV30 and TRBJ2-1; TRBD2 might be the D (5 bases). This receptor was identified in a woman aged 25 to 39 with Graves' hyperthyroidism that later progressed to Graves' ophthalmopathy. Input material: blood. The chain's CDR3 is CAWTKLDPVPAFEQFF. The CDR3 DNA follows: TGTGCCTGGACCAAACTAGATCCAGTACCCGCCTTTGAGCAGTTCTTC.